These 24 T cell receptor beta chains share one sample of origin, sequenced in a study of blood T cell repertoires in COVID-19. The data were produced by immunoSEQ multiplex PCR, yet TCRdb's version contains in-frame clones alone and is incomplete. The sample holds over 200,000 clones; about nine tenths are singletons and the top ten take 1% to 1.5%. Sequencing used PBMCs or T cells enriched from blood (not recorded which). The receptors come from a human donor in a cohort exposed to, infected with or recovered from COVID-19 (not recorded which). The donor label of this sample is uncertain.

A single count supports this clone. This CDR3 is CASSLEGSRQQYGYTF. The CDR3 region has the DNA TGTGCCAGCAGCTTGGAAGGATCGAGACAGCAGTATGGCTACACCTTC. The V call is TRBV5-4, the J call TRBJ1-2, with a tentative D call TRBD1 (5 bases). Trimming stripped 0 bases from V and 5 bases from J, with 17 bases between. CDR1 SGHNT and CDR2 YYREEE come from the germline V gene (reference sequence). The CDR3 extends over 16 amino acids.

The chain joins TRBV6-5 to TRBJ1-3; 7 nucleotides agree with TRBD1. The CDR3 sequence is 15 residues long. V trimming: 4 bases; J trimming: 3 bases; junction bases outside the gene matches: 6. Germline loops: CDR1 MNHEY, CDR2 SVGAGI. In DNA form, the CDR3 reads TGTGCCAGCAGTTCCCCGACAGGGAGTGGAAACACCATATATTTT. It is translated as CASSSPTGSGNTIYF.

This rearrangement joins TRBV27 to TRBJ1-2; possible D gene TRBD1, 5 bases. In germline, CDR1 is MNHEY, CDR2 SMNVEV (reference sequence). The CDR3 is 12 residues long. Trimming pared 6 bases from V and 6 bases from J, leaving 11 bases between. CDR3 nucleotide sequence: TGTGCCAGCAGCCGGGGGGGACATGGCTACACCTTC. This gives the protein CASSRGGHGYTF.

CDR3 sequence: CASSFDISGQPQHF. CDR3 bases: TGTGCCAGCAGCTTCGACATTTCGGGACAGCCCCAGCATTTT. The chain is built from TRBV9 and TRBJ1-5; no definite D call. In germline, CDR1 is SGDLS, CDR2 YYNGEE. The V gene lost 4 bases and the J gene lost 7 bases, with 15 bases spanning the gap. This CDR3 is built from 14 residues.

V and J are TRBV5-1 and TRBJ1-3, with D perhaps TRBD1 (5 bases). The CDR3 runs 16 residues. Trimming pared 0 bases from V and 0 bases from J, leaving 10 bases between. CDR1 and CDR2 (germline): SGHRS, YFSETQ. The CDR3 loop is CASSLGTDSSGNTIYF. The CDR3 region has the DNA TGCGCCAGCAGCTTGGGAACAGACAGCTCTGGAAACACCATATATTTT.

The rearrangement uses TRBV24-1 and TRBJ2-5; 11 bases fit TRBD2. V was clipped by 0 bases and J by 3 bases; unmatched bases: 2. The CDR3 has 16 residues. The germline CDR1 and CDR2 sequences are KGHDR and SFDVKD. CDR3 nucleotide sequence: TGTGCCACCAGTGATTTGGGGACTAGCGGAGAAGAGACCCAGTACTTC. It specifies CATSDLGTSGEETQYF.

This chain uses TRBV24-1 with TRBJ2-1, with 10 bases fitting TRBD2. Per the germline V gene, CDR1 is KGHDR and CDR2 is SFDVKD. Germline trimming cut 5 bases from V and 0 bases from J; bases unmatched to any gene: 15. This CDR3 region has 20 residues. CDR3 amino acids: CATSGPAGGVLGSSYNEQFF. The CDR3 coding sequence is TGTGCCACCAGTGGCCCAGCGGGGGGGGTTCTGGGTAGCTCCTACAATGAGCAGTTCTTC.

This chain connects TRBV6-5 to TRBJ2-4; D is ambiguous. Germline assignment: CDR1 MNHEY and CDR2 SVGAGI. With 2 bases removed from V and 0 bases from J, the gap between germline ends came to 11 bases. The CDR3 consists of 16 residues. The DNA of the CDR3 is TGTGCCAGCAGTTACGCCGCCAGTCTAGCCAAAAACATTCAGTACTTC. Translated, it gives CASSYAASLAKNIQYF.

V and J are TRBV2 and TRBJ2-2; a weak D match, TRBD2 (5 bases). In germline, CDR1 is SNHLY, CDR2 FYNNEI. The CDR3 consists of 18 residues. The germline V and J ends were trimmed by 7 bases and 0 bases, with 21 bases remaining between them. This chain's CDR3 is CASINRFFEGANTGELFF. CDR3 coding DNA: TGTGCCAGCATTAATAGGTTTTTTGAGGGCGCGAACACCGGGGAGCTGTTTTTT.

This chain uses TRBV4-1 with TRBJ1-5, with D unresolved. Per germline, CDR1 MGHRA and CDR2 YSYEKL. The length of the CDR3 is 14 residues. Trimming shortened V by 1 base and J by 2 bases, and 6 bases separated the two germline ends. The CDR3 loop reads CASSQVPGNQPQHF. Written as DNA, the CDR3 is TGCGCCAGCAGCCAAGTTCCCGGCAATCAGCCCCAGCATTTT.

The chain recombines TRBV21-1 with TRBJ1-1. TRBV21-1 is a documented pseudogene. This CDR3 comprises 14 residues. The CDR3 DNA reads TGTGCCAGCAGCAAATGTGGAGGGGCGAGGGTCGCTTTCTTT. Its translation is CASSKCGGARVAFF.

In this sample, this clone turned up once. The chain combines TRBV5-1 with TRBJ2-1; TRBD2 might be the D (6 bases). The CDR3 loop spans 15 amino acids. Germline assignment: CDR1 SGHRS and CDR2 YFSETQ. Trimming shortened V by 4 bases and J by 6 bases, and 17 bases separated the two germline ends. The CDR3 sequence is CASSLTSLVGNEQFF. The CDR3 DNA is TGCGCCAGCAGCCTGACTAGTTTGGTCGGCAATGAGCAGTTCTTC.

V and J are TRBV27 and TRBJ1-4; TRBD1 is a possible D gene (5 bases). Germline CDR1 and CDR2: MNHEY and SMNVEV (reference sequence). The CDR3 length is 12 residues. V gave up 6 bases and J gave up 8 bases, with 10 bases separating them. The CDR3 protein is CASRSTGEKLFF. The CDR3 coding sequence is TGTGCCAGCAGGTCTACAGGCGAAAAACTGTTTTTT.

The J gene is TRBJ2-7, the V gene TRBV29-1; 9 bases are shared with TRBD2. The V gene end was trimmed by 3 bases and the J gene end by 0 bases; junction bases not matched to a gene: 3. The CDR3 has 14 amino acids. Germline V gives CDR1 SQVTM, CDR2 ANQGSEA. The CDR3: CSVDAGGSSYEQYF. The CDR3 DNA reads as TGCAGCGTTGATGCGGGGGGGAGCTCCTACGAGCAGTACTTC.

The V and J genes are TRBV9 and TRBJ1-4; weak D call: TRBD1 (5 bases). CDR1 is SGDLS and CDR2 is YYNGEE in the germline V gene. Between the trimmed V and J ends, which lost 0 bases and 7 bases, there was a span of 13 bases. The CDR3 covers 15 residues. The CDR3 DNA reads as TGTGCCAGCAGCGTAGCTGGGGGGAAGAGTGAAAAACTGTTTTTT. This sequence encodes CASSVAGGKSEKLFF. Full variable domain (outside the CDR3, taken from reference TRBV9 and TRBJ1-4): DSGVTQTPKHLITATGQRVTLRCSPRSGDLSVYWYQQSLDQGLQFLIQYYNGEERAKGNILERFSAQQFPDLHSELNLSSLELGDSALYFCASSVAGGKSEKLFFGSGTQLSVL.

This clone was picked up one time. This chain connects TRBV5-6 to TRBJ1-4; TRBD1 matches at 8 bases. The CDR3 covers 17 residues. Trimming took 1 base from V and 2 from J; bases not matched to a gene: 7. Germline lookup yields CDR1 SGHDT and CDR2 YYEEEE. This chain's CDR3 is CASSLRSGQATNEKLFF. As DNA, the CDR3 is TGTGCCAGCAGCTTGCGGTCGGGACAGGCGACTAATGAAAAACTGTTTTTT.

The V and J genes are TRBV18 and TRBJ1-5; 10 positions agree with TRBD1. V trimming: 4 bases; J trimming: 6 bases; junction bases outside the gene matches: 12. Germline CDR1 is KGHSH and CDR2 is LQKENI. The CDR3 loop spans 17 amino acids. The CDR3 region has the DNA TGTGCCAGCTCACAGGAACGAGACAGGGGGCGCCCTCAGCCCCAGCATTTT. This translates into CASSQERDRGRPQPQHF.

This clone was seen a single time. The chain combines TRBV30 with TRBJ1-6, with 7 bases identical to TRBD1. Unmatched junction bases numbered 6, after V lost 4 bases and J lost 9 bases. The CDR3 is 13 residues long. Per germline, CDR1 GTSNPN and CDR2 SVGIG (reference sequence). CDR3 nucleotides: TGTGCCTGGACTGACAGGGCCCTTTCACCCCTCCACTTT. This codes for CAWTDRALSPLHF.

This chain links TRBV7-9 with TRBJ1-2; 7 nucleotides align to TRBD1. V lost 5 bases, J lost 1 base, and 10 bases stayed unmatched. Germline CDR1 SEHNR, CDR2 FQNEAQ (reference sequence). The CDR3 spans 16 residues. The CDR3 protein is CASSETGLRVNYGYTF. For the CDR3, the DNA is TGTGCCAGCAGCGAGACAGGGCTTAGGGTTAACTATGGCTACACCTTC.

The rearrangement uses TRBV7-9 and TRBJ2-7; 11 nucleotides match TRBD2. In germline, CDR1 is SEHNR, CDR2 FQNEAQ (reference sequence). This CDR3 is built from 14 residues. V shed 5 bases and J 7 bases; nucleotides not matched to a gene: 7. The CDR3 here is CASSPPGLAVEQYF. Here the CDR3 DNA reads TGTGCCAGCAGCCCACCGGGACTAGCGGTTGAGCAGTACTTC.

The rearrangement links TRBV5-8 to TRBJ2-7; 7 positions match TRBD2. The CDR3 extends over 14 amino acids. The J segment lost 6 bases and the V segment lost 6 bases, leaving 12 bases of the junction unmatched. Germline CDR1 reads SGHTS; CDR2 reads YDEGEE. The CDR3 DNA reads TGTGCCAGCATCCGTGGGGGGGACCCGATCGAGCAGTACTTC. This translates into CASIRGGDPIEQYF. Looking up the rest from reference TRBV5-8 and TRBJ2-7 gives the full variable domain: EAGVTQSPTHLIKTRGQQATLRCSPISGHTSVYWYQQALGLGLQFLLWYDEGEERNRGNFPPRFSGRQFPNYSSELNVNALELEDSALYLCASIRGGDPIEQYFGPGTRLTVT.

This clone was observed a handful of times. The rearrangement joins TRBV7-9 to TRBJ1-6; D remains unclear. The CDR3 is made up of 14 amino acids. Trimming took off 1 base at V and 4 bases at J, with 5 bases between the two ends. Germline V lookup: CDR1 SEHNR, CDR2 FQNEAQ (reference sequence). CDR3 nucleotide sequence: TGTGCCAGCAGCTTAGAACAGTATAATTCACCCCTCCACTTT. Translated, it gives CASSLEQYNSPLHF. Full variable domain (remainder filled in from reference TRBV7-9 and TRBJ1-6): DTGVSQNPRHKITKRGQNVTFRCDPISEHNRLYWYRQTLGQGPEFLTYFQNEAQLEKSRLLSDRFSAERPKGSFSTLEIQRTEQGDSAMYLCASSLEQYNSPLHFGNGTRLTVT.

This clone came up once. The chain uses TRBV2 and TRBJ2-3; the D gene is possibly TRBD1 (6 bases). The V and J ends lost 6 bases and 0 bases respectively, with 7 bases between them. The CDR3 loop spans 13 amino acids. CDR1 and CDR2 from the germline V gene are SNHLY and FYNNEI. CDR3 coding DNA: TGTGCCAGCAGAGGACAGAGCACAGATACGCAGTATTTT. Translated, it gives CASRGQSTDTQYF. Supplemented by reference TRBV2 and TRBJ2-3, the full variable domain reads EPEVTQTPSHQVTQMGQEVILRCVPISNHLYFYWYRQILGQKVEFLVSFYNNEISEKSEIFDDQFSVERPDGSNFTLKIRSTKLEDSAMYFCASRGQSTDTQYFGPGTRLTVL.

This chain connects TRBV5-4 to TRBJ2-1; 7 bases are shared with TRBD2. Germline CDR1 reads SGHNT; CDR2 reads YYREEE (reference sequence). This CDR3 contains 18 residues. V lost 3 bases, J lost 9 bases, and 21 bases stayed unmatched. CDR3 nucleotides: TGTGCCAGCAGCTCCCAGCGGGAACGCATTTCACCGCGAGGTGAGCAGTTCTTC. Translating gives CASSSQRERISPRGEQFF.